A single sample gave rise to the 2 T cell receptor beta chains below, sequenced in a study of CD8 T cells in Susac syndrome. The authors reverse transcribed about 0.5 to 1 ug RNA with random hexamers. TCRdb analysed the immunoSEQ multiplex PCR reads with MiXCR anew, one entry per CDR3 protein. The table lists 1,700 or so distinct CDR3 sequences, 64% of them singletons. Staining for CD27 and CD45RA delineated memory subsets for TEMRA sorting. Specimen: CD8+ TEMRA cells from PBMCs. Subset noted: FACS-sorted terminally differentiated effector memory CD8+ T cells re-expressing CD45RA (CD8+ TEMRA). The receptors were gathered from a human donor with Susac syndrome.

V usage is TRBV7-9 and J usage is TRBJ1-2; D possibly corresponds to TRBD1 (5 bases). Trimming removed 0 bases at V and 0 bases at J, with 11 bases between. Germline V gives CDR1 SEHNR, CDR2 FQNEAQ (reference sequence). The CDR3 runs to 16 residues. The CDR3 nucleotides read TGTGCCAGCAGCTTAGCGCAGGCAGGGACTAACTATGGCTACACCTTC. This translates into CASSLAQAGTNYGYTF.

To note about this clonotype: This may be a read error: a much more frequent sequence differs by one nucleotide. This chain joins TRBV2 and TRBJ2-5; 12 positions match TRBD2. Germline-derived CDR1 and CDR2 are SNHLY and FYNNEI. The CDR3 has 16 residues. CDR3: CASSARLAGDQEAQYF. The CDR3 coding sequence is TGTGCCAGCAGTGCCCGACTAGCGGGGGACCAAGAGGCCCAGTACTTC.